This TCR beta chain was sequenced in a study of cytomegalovirus exposure and HLA in healthy donors. Across the whole study: The 100 to 150 validation repertoires and the roughly 680 first-cohort repertoires shared a platform, a later analysis reported.

As for this clone: What it binds is unknown.

Measured with immunoSEQ multiplex PCR; TCRdb has only the in-frame clones, and not every one. The sample consists of 250,000 to 300,000 clones, 90% of them appearing once. This CDR3 comprises 15 residues. Germline V gene lookup returns CDR1 SGHAT and CDR2 FQNNGV. Trimming pared 0 bases from V and 1 base from J, leaving 6 bases between. General observations from the study: Specificity of a few CMV-associated chains for CMV antigens was verified in vitro. There were some public TCRs occurring in many donors, but most TCR sequences were rare. It was reported that the classifier diagnosed cytomegalovirus status with high specificity and sensitivity in both the original and validation cohorts.

V gene TRBV11-2 combines with J gene TRBJ2-2, with D perhaps TRBD2 (5 bases). The sample taken for sequencing was PBMCs. The TCR originated in a woman aged 18-35 years in good health and CMV-seronegative. As DNA, the CDR3 is TGTGCCAGCAGCTTAGATGCGGGGAACACCGGGGAGCTGTTTTTT. It yields the protein CASSLDAGNTGELFF.